Given below is one T cell receptor beta chain in context. Its antigen is still unknown. Germline V CDR1 and CDR2: MNHEY, SVGAGI. Trimming pared 6 bases from V and 3 bases from J, leaving 18 bases between. There are 15 residues in the CDR3. The data are from a study of T-cell memory formation after mild COVID-19. Amplification by 5'RACE using constant-segment primers produced TCR alpha and TCR beta cDNA libraries that carried sample barcodes and UMIs. TCRdb independently ran MiXCR on the 5' RACE reads; one entry per CDR3 protein. Of approximately 350,000 distinct CDR3 sequences in the sample, around 28% were seen once. Study-wide results and limits: CD4+ contracting clones were found mainly in CM and EM, and CD8+ ones in EMRA. From day 15 to 85, contracting clones were balanced between CD4 and CD8, whereas later expanders leaned toward CD4+.

This TCR was recovered from an adult woman who had mild COVID-19 (a few samples of this study predate the infection). Cell type and time point are not known. Sequenced material: PBMCs or a T cell subset sorted from them (not recorded which). The J gene is TRBJ2-7, the V gene TRBV6-5; TRBD1 might be the D (6 bases). In DNA form, the CDR3 reads TGTGCCAGCAGCCGAACAGGGATAGGGGACTACGAGCAGTACTTC. Protein sequence: CASSRTGIGDYEQYF.